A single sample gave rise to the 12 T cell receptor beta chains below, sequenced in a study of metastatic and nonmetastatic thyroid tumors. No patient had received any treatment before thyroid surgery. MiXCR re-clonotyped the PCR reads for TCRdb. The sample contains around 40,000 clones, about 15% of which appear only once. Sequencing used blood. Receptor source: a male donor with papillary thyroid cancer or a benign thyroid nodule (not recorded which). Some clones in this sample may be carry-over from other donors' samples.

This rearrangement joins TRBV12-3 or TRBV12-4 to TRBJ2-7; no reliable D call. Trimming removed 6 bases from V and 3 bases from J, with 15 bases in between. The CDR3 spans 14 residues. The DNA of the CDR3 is TGTGCCAGCAGCAGACCCAGGTCCATCTACGAGCAGTACTTC. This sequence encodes CASSRPRSIYEQYF.

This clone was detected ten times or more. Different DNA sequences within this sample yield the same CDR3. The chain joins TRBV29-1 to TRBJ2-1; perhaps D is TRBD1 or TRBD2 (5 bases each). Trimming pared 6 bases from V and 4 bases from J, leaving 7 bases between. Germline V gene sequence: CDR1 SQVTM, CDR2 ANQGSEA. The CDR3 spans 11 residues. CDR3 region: CSVRGYNEQFF. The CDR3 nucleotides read TGCAGCGTGAGGGGTTACAATGAGCAGTTCTTC.

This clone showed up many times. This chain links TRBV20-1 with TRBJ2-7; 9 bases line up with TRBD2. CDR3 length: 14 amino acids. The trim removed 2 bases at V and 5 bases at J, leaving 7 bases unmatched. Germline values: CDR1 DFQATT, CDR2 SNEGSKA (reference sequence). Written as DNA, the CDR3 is TGCAGTGCTAGACGAGGCGGGAGGGCCCACGAGCAGTACTTC. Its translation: CSARRGGRAHEQYF.

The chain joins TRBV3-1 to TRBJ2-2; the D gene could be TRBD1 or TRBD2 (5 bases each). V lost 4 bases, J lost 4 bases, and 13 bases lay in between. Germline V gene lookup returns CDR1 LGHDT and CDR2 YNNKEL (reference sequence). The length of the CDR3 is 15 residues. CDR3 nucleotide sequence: TGTGCCAGCAGCCCCCTAGAGGGGAGCACCGGGGAGCTGTTTTTT. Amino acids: CASSPLEGSTGELFF.

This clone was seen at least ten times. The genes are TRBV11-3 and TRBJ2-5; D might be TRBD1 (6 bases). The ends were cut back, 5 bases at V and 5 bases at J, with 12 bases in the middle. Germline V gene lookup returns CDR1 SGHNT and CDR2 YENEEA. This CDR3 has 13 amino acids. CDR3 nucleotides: TGTGCCAGCAGCCGGGACATGTGGGAGACCCAGTACTTC. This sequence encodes CASSRDMWETQYF.

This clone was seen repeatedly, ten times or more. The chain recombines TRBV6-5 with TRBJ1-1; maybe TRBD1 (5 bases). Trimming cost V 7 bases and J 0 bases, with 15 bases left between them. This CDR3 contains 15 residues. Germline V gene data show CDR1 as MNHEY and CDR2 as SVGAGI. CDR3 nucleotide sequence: TGTGCCAGCACTTTACTCGGGGGAATGAACACTGAAGCTTTCTTT. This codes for CASTLLGGMNTEAFF.

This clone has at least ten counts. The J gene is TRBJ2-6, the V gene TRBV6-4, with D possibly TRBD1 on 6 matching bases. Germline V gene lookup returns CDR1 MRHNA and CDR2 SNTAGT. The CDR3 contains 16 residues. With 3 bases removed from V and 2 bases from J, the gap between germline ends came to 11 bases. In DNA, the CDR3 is TGTGCCAGCAGTGAGGTGGCAGGGGCTGGGGCCAACGTCCTGACTTTC. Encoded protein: CASSEVAGAGANVLTF.

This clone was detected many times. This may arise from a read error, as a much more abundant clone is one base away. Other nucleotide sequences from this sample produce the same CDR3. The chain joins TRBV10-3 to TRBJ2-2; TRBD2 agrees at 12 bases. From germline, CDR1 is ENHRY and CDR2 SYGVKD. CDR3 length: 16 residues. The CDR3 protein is CAIYSGLAGSTGELFF. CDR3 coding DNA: TGTGCCATCTACTCAGGACTAGCGGGAAGCACCGGGGAACTGTTTTTT.

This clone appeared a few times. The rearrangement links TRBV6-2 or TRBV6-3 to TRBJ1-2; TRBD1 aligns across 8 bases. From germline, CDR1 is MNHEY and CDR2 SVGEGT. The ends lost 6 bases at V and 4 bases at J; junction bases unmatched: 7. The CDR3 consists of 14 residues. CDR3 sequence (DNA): TGTGCCAGCAGCGACGGACAGGGATCCTATGGCTACACCTTC. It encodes CASSDGQGSYGYTF.

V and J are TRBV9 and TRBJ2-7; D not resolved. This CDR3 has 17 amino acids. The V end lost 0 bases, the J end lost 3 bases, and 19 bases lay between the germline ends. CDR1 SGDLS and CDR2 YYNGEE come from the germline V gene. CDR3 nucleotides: TGTGCCAGCAGCGTAGGAGGTTATGGGCCCAACCGCTACGAGCAGTACTTC. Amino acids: CASSVGGYGPNRYEQYF.

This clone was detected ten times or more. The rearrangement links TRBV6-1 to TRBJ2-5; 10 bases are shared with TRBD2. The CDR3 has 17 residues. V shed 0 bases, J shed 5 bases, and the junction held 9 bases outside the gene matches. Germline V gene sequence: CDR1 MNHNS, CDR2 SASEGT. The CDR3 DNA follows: TGTGCCAGCAGTGAAGCGAAGCGGGGGGGTTCCAGGGAGACCCAGTACTTC. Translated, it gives CASSEAKRGGSRETQYF.

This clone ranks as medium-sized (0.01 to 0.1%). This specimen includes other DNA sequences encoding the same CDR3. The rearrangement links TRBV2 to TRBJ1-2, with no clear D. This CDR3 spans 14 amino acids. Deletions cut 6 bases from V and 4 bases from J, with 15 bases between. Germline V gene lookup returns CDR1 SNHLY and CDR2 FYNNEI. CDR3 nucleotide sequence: TGTGCCAGCAGGAGAGGAGGGATTCCCTATGGCTACACCTTC. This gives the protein CASRRGGIPYGYTF.